These 10 T cell receptor beta chains were all obtained from the same sample, sequenced in a study of early T cells in non-severe SARS-CoV-2 infection. Via MiXCR, TCRdb re-called the 5' RACE reads, giving one row per CDR3 protein. The table includes roughly 56,000 distinct CDR3 sequences, roughly 8.8% detected once. Sequenced: whole blood. These receptor sequences come from an adult who was a healthcare worker with PCR-confirmed SARS-CoV-2 infection or an uninfected control (not recorded which).

This clonotype has a count of ten or more. This chain links TRBV18 with TRBJ2-3; D is perhaps TRBD1 or TRBD2 (5 bases each). The V end was cut by 5 bases, the J end by 1 base, with 16 bases between. Germline V gives CDR1 KGHSH, CDR2 LQKENI. The CDR3 sequence is 16 residues long. The CDR3 region is CASSTRGADRTDTQYF. For the CDR3, the DNA is TGTGCCAGCTCAACCCGGGGCGCAGACCGCACAGATACGCAGTATTTT.

The chain links TRBV6-4 to TRBJ1-6, with no clear D. The V gene's germline CDR1 is MRHNA and CDR2 SNTAGT. V was clipped by 2 bases and J by 0 bases, with 2 bases between them. The length of the CDR3 is 14 residues. The CDR3 DNA sequence: TGTGCCAGCAGTGACAGCTCCTATAATTCACCCCTCCACTTT. Translated: CASSDSSYNSPLHF.

The table lists this clonotype with a few counts. V usage is TRBV5-6 and J usage is TRBJ2-7, with D possibly being TRBD2 (6 bases). The CDR3 loop spans 13 amino acids. Germline lookup yields CDR1 SGHDT and CDR2 YYEEEE. V was shortened by 5 bases and J by 3 bases, with 12 bases between the two germline ends. The CDR3 reads CASRVPGGYEQYV. The CDR3 coding sequence is TGTGCCAGCAGGGTCCCCGGGGGCTACGAGCAGTACGTC.

The rearrangement joins TRBV7-2 to TRBJ2-3; 10 nucleotides align to TRBD2. This CDR3 contains 20 residues. Unmatched junction bases numbered 19, after V lost 5 bases and J lost 2 bases. In germline, CDR1 is SGHTA, CDR2 FQGNSA. The CDR3 DNA is TGTGCCAGCAGCCGGTCCAGGGATAGCGGGGGGTCGTTACCCACAGATACGCAGTATTTT. It translates to CASSRSRDSGGSLPTDTQYF.

The chain recombines TRBV2 with TRBJ1-1; no reliable D call. This CDR3 has 14 residues. The germline V gene has CDR1 SNHLY and CDR2 FYNNEI. The V and J ends lost 5 bases and 1 base respectively, with 11 bases between them. The CDR3 DNA reads as TGTGCCAGCAGTTCCAGGATCAGGAACACTGAAGCTTTCTTT. As protein: CASSSRIRNTEAFF.

This clonotype was observed many times. This chain connects TRBV5-4 to TRBJ2-1, with 13 bases aligning to TRBD2. The germline V gene has CDR1 SGHNT and CDR2 YYREEE (reference sequence). The CDR3 consists of 17 residues. The V gene end was trimmed by 3 bases and the J gene end by 4 bases; junction bases not matched to a gene: 7. CDR3 in DNA: TGTGCCAGCAGCTCACGACTAGCGGGGGGAGTGTACAATGAGCAGTTCTTC. Translation gives CASSSRLAGGVYNEQFF.

The genes are TRBV24-1 and TRBJ2-2; D gene uncertain. V was cut by 7 bases and J by 6 bases, with 14 bases left in between. Germline CDR1 reads KGHDR; CDR2 reads SFDVKD. The CDR3 runs 14 residues. The CDR3 region is CATRDNYSPGELFF. The DNA for the CDR3 is TGTGCCACCAGAGACAACTATAGTCCCGGGGAGCTGTTTTTT.

This clonotype was recorded a few times. The chain recombines TRBV6-6 with TRBJ2-2, with D tentatively TRBD2 (6 bases). Trimming stripped 4 bases from V and 6 bases from J, with 12 bases between. This CDR3 comprises 14 residues. The V gene's germline CDR1 is MNHNY and CDR2 SVGAGI (reference sequence). DNA for the CDR3: TGTGCCAGCAGTTCAGGCCGGGGGTCCGGGGAGCTGTTTTTT. Its translation: CASSSGRGSGELFF.

This clonotype was counted a few times. The chain combines TRBV10-3 with TRBJ2-7; D is unresolved. V shed 0 bases and J shed 3 bases, with 6 bases lying between them. The germline gives CDR1 ENHRY, CDR2 SYGVKD. The CDR3 contains 13 residues. CDR3 in DNA: TGTGCCATCAGTGAGTCGAGGCGCTACGAGCAGTACGTC. This translates into CAISESRRYEQYV.

The chain is built from TRBV20-1 and TRBJ2-3; possibly TRBD2 for D (5 bases). Germline V CDR1 and CDR2: DFQATT, SNEGSKA (reference sequence). The CDR3 contains 16 residues. V lost 7 bases, J lost 4 bases, and 24 bases lay in between. In nucleotides, the CDR3 is TGCAGTGTTAGCCTGGAGGTGTTCCAACCCCCAGATACGCAGTATTTT. It codes for CSVSLEVFQPPDTQYF.